This paragraph covers one TCR beta chain sequence. Its antigen is not identified. One end of the junction fails to match germline, which may point to a read error. This CDR3 is 11 amino acids long. Germline loops: CDR1 SNHLY, CDR2 FYNNEI. This entry belongs to a study of radiotherapy plus CTLA-4 blockade in lung cancer. The overall study: Disease control reached approximately 30%, with objective responses in roughly 17%. General study points: Early clonal dynamics of blood T cells, together with interferon-beta, were reported as the best response predictor. Radiotherapy plus ipilimumab was followed by expansion in blood of tumor-derived TCR clones.

Method: immunoSEQ multiplex PCR; TCRdb's copy keeps in-frame clones and lacks some. There are around 99,000 clones in the sample; just over 85% occur only once, and 4.5% to 6% lies in the top ten. This TCR was recovered from a human donor with non-small cell lung cancer that progressed on radiotherapy plus ipilimumab. The sample consisted of peripheral blood, taken from a patient treated with radiotherapy plus ipilimumab. The V call is TRBV2, the J call TRBJ2-3; D gene ambiguous. The CDR3 loop is CASRSTDTQYF. The CDR3 nucleotides are TGTGCCAGCCGAAGCACCGATACGCAGTATTTT.